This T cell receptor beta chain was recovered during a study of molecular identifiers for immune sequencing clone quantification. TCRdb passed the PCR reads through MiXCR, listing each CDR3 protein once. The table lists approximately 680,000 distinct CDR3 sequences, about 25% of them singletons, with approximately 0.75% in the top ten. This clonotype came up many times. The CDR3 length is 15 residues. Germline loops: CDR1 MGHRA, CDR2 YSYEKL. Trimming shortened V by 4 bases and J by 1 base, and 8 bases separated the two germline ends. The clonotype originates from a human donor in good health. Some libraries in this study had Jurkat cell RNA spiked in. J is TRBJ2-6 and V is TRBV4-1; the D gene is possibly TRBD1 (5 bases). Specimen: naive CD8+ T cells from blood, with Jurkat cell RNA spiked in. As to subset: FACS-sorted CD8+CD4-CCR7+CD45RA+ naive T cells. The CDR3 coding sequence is TGCGCCAGCAGCCCCAGGGATTCTGGGGCCAACGTCCTGACTTTC. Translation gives CASSPRDSGANVLTF.